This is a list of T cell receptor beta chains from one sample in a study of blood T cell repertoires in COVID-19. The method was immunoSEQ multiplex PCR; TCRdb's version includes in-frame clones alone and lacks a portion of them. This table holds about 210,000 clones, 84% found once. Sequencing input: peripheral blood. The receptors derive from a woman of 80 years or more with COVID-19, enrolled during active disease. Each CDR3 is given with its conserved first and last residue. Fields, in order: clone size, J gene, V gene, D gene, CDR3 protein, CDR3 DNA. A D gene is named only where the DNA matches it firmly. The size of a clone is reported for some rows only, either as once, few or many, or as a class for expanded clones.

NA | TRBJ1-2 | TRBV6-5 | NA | CASSPAGSINYGYTF | TGTGCCAGCAGTCCAGCAGGGTCTATTAACTATGGCTACACCTTC
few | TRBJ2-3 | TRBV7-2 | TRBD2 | CASIGLAGGPYADTQYF | TGTGCCAGCATAGGACTAGCGGGGGGGCCGTATGCAGATACGCAGTATTTT
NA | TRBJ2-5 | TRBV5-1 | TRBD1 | CASSLQWTGLETQYF | TGCGCCAGCAGCTTACAATGGACAGGGCTTGAGACCCAGTACTTC
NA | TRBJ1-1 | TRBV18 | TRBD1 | CASSPGTGTEAFF | TGTGCCAGCTCACCAGGGACAGGGACTGAAGCTTTCTTT
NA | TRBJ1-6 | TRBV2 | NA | CASVRQGSSPLHF | TGTGCCAGCGTACGGCAGGGTAGCTCACCCCTCCACTTT
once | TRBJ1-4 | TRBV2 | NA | CASSNRVGEKLFF | TGTGCCAGCAGTAACAGGGTTGGCGAAAAACTGTTTTTT
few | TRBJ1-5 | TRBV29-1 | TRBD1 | CSVNTGVGQPQHF | TGCAGCGTTAATACAGGGGTGGGACAGCCCCAGCATTTT
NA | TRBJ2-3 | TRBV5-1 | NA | CASSLTETTQYF | TGCGCCAGCAGCTTGACAGAGACTACGCAGTATTTT
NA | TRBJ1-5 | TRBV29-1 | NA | CSVKVAGVNQPQHF | TGCAGCGTAAAAGTAGCAGGGGTAAATCAGCCCCAGCATTTT
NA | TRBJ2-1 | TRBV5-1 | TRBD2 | CASSLRTSGGTEQFF | TGCGCCAGCAGCTTAAGGACTAGCGGGGGGACTGAGCAGTTCTTC
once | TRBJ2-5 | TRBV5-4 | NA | CASNPQGETQYF | TGTGCCAGCAACCCCCAGGGGGAGACCCAGTACTTC
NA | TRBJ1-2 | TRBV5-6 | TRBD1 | CASSFWDRGIGYTF | TGTGCCAGCAGCTTCTGGGACAGGGGGATAGGCTACACCTTC
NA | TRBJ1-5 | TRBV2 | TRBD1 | CASSQTGGRNQPQHF | TGTGCCAGCAGCCAGACAGGGGGCCGCAATCAGCCCCAGCATTTT
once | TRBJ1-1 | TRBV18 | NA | CASSPNPKGSTEAFF | TGTGCCAGCTCACCCAACCCCAAAGGGAGCACTGAAGCTTTCTTT
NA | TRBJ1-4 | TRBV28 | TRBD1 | CASSPRTGSNEKLFF | TGTGCCAGCAGTCCCAGGACAGGGAGCAATGAAAAACTGTTTTTT
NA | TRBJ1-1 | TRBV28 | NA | CASLVGGVRNTEAFF | TGTGCCAGCTTGGTCGGAGGGGTTAGGAACACTGAAGCTTTCTTT
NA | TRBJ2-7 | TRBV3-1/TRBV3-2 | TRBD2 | CASRKREGPYEQYF | TGTGCCAGCAGAAAGCGGGAGGGCCCCTACGAGCAGTACTTC
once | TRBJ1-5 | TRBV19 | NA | CASSITFGVNQPQHF | TGTGCCAGTAGTATAACTTTCGGGGTAAATCAGCCCCAGCATTTT
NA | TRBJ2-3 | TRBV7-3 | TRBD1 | CASSRTGNTDTQYF | TGTGCCAGCAGCCGGACAGGGAACACAGATACGCAGTATTTT
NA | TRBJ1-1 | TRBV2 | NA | CASSEEGQRDTEAFF | TGTGCCAGCAGTGAAGAAGGGCAGAGGGACACTGAAGCTTTCTTT
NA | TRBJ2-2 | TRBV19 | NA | CATRPGRGDTGELFF | TGTGCCACCCGACCAGGGCGTGGGGACACCGGGGAGCTGTTTTTT
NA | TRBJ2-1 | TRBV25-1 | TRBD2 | CASPDLGGRNNEQFF | TGTGCCAGCCCGGACTTAGGCGGGAGGAACAATGAGCAGTTCTTC
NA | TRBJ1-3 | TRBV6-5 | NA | CASSTRQDGNTIYF | TGTGCCAGCAGTACCCGACAAGACGGAAACACCATATATTTT
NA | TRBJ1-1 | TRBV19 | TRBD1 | CASSIRQGEIAFF | TGTGCCAGTAGTATTCGACAGGGGGAGATCGCTTTCTTT
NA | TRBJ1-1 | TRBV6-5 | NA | CASRSRGRTEAFF | TGTGCCAGTAGATCCCGGGGTAGGACTGAAGCTTTCTTT
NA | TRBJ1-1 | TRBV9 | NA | CASSVGDGGVFF | TGTGCCAGCAGCGTAGGGGACGGCGGGGTCTTCTTT
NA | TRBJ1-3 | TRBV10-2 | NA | CASSDAGSGNTIYF | TGCGCCAGCAGTGACGCAGGGTCTGGAAACACCATATATTTT
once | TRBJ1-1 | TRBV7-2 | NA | CASSLARGVEAFF | TGTGCCAGCAGCTTAGCCCGGGGGGTGGAAGCTTTCTTT
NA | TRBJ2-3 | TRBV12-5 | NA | CASGAGLSTDTQYF | TGTGCTAGTGGGGCAGGGTTAAGCACAGATACGCAGTATTTT
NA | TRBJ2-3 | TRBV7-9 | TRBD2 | CASSVGLAGARNTQYF | TGTGCCAGCAGCGTAGGACTAGCGGGAGCTCGGAATACGCAGTATTTT
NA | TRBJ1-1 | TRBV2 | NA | CASSGRASRGEAFF | TGTGCCAGCAGTGGCCGGGCCAGCCGGGGTGAAGCTTTCTTT
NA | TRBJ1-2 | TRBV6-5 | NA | CASSSRMGGYTF | TGTGCCAGCAGTTCCAGGATGGGCGGCTACACCTTC
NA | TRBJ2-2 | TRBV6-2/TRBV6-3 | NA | CASSPPGTFSGELFF | TGTGCCAGCAGTCCACCGGGGACATTCTCCGGGGAGCTGTTTTTT
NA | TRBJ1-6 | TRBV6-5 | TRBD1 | CASSLTGGGSPLHF | TGTGCCAGCAGTTTGACAGGGGGCGGGTCACCCCTCCACTTT
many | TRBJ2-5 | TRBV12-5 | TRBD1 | CASGTGRKGQYF | TGTGCTAGCGGGACAGGGAGGAAAGGCCAGTACTTC
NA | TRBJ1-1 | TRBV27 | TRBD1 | CASRGTGGEDTEAFF | TGTGCCAGCAGGGGGACAGGGGGCGAAGATACTGAAGCTTTCTTT
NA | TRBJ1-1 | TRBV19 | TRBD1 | CASTGQGDIGEAFF | TGTGCCAGTACGGGACAGGGGGATATTGGTGAAGCTTTCTTT
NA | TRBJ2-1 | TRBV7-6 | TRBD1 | CASSLGTGLWSTYNEQFF | TGTGCCAGCAGCTTAGGGACAGGGCTATGGTCAACCTACAATGAGCAGTTCTTC
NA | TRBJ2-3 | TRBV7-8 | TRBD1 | CASSLRQGSKTDTQYF | TGTGCCAGCAGCTTACGACAGGGGAGTAAGACAGATACGCAGTATTTT
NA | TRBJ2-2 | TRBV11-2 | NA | CASSLVAGVAGELFF | TGTGCCAGCAGCTTAGTGGCAGGGGTCGCCGGGGAGCTGTTTTTT
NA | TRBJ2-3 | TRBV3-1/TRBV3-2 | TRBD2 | CASSQPSGVWDTQYF | TGTGCCAGCAGCCAACCTAGCGGGGTATGGGATACGCAGTATTTT
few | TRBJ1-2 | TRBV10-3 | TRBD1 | CAITTDRTNYGYTF | TGTGCCATCACCACGGACAGGACCAACTATGGCTACACCTTC
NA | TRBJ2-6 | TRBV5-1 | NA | CASSLEGAGANVLTF | TGCGCCAGCAGCTTGGAAGGGGCTGGGGCCAACGTCCTGACTTTC
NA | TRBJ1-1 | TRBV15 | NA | CATSRGPRGSRPEAFF | TGTGCCACCAGCAGAGGGCCCCGTGGCAGTCGCCCTGAAGCTTTCTTT
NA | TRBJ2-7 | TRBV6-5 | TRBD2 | CASREGRGGNEQYF | TGTGCCAGCCGAGAGGGACGGGGGGGCAACGAGCAGTACTTC
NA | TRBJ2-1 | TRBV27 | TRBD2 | CASPGTSGVNEQFF | TGTGCCAGCCCCGGGACTAGCGGGGTGAATGAGCAGTTCTTC
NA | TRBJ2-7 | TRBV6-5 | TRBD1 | CASSRQGYEQYF | TGTGCCAGCAGTAGACAGGGTTACGAGCAGTACTTC
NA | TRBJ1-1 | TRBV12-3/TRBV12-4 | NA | CASGAWGQTEAFF | TGTGCCAGCGGCGCGTGGGGGCAAACTGAAGCTTTCTTT
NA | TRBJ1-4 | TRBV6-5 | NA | CATFRDTDEKLFF | TGTGCCACCTTCCGGGACACCGATGAAAAACTGTTTTTT
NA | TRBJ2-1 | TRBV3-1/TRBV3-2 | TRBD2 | CASSQSRGGYNEQFF | TGTGCCAGCAGCCAAAGCCGGGGGGGGTACAATGAGCAGTTCTTC
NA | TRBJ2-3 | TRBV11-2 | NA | CASSPRGIRTDTQYF | TGTGCCAGCAGCCCGCGAGGGATCCGCACAGATACGCAGTATTTT
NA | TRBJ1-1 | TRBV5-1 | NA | CASKEGTRPEAFF | TGCGCCAGCAAAGAGGGAACACGACCTGAAGCTTTCTTT
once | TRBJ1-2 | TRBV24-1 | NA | CATSDPSNYGYTF | TGTGCCACCAGTGACCCATCTAACTATGGCTACACCTTC
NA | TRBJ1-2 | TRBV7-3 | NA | CASSLSGEGNYGYTF | TGTGCCAGCAGCTTAAGCGGGGAAGGTAACTATGGCTACACCTTC
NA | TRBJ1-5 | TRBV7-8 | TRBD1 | CASSLQGASNQPQHF | TGTGCCAGCAGCTTACAGGGGGCGAGCAATCAGCCCCAGCATTTT
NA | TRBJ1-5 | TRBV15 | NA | CATSRDRGNQPQHF | TGTGCCACCAGCAGAGACAGGGGCAATCAGCCCCAGCATTTT
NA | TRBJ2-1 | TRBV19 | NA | CASSLVGSYNEQFF | TGTGCCAGTTCCCTAGTCGGGTCCTACAATGAGCAGTTCTTC
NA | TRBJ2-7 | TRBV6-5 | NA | CASSSQGWSYEQYF | TGTGCCAGCAGCAGCCAGGGGTGGTCCTACGAGCAGTACTTC